This T cell receptor (beta chain) is from a study of metastatic and nonmetastatic thyroid tumors. TCRdb recomputed clones from the PCR reads via MiXCR. The data hold about 93,000 clones, with roughly 13% observed a single time. Germline V gene data show CDR1 as DFQATT and CDR2 as SNEGSKA (reference sequence). The CDR3 loop spans 14 amino acids. Deletions cut 4 bases from V and 5 bases from J, with 18 bases between. None of the patients had undergone any treatment ahead of thyroid surgery. The receptor's source is a female donor with papillary thyroid cancer or a benign thyroid nodule (not recorded which). Some clones in this sample may be carry-over from other donors' samples. Sequencing was done on a sample of blood. J is TRBJ2-7 and V is TRBV20-1; D is perhaps TRBD2 (5 bases). CDR3 amino acids: CSATKTIGWNEQYF. Here the CDR3 DNA reads TGCAGTGCTACTAAGACTATCGGGTGGAACGAGCAGTACTTC.